This T cell receptor beta chain was found in a study of early T cells in non-severe SARS-CoV-2 infection. Whole-study results and caveats: Using VDJdb, the matching emphasized anti-spike CD8 responses while missing private and CD4 specificities.

V shed 2 bases and J shed 5 bases, with 6 bases lying between them. The CDR3 covers 12 residues. Germline V CDR1 and CDR2: PRHDT, FYEKMQ (reference sequence). As concerns this clonotype: Its antigen is as yet unknown.

Unique molecular identifiers were attached to individual cDNA molecules. A single record per CDR3 protein comes from TCRdb applying MiXCR to the 5' RACE reads. The sample has some 60,000 distinct CDR3 sequences; roughly 9.7% are singletons. The chain carries TRBV13 and TRBJ1-1; no reliable D call. The specimen was whole blood. This TCR was sampled from an adult who was a healthcare worker with PCR-confirmed SARS-CoV-2 infection or an uninfected control (not recorded which). DNA of the CDR3: TGTGCCAGCAGCTTATTTGGGACTGAAGCTTTCTTT. This codes for CASSLFGTEAFF.